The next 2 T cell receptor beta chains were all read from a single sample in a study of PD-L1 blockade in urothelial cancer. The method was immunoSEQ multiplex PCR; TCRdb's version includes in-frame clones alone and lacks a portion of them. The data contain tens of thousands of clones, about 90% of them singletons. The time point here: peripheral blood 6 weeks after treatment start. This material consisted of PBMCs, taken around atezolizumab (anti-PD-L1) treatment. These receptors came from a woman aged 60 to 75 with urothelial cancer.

The CDR3 spells CASSQDPAGAAMTEAFF. The CDR3 bases are TGCGCCAGCAGCCAAGATCCGGCAGGGGCCGCAATGACTGAAGCTTTCTTT. The V and J genes are TRBV4-1 and TRBJ1-1, with D possibly TRBD1 on 6 matching bases. The ends were cut back, 0 bases at V and 5 bases at J, with 19 bases in the middle. The germline V gene encodes CDR1 MGHRA and CDR2 YSYEKL. The CDR3 extends over 17 amino acids.

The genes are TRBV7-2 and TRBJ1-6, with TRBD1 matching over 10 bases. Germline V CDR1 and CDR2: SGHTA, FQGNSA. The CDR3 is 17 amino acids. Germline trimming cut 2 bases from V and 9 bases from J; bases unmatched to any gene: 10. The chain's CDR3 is CASSLRMRQGAVSPLHF. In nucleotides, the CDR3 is TGTGCCAGCAGCTTAAGGATGCGACAGGGGGCGGTTTCACCCCTCCACTTT.